Following are 27 T cell receptor beta chains from one sample sequenced in a study of cytomegalovirus exposure and HLA in healthy donors. Primers included in the PCR were 60 Vbeta and 13 Jbeta primers. The repertoire was sequenced with immunoSEQ multiplex PCR; TCRdb's copy has only in-frame clones and lacks some. The sample includes roughly 150,000 clones, over 70% of them seen just once. Sequenced: PBMCs. The receptors here all came from a man aged 30 to 45 in good health and CMV-seropositive.

This clone came up once. J is TRBJ2-1 and V is TRBV6-4; 11 bases agree with TRBD2. CDR1 and CDR2 (germline): MRHNA, SNTAGT. The CDR3 runs to 15 residues. Unmatched junction bases numbered 8, after V lost 8 bases and J lost 5 bases. The CDR3 DNA is TGTGCCAGCCGAAAACTAGCGGGGGTCAACAATGAGCAGTTCTTC. Protein product: CASRKLAGVNNEQFF.

V is TRBV6-6 and J is TRBJ2-2; D gene uncertain. The CDR3 has 12 amino acids. Per germline, CDR1 MNHNY and CDR2 SVGAGI (reference sequence). V lost 7 bases to trimming and J lost 3 bases, with 6 bases between them. The CDR3 reads CASTGYTGELFF. The CDR3 DNA reads as TGTGCCAGCACGGGTTACACCGGGGAGCTGTTTTTT.

The V and J genes are TRBV6-5 and TRBJ1-4; TRBD1 is a possible D gene (5 bases). Germline V gene lookup returns CDR1 MNHEY and CDR2 SVGAGI. This CDR3 has 14 residues. The germline V and J ends were trimmed by 0 bases and 5 bases, with 7 bases remaining between them. Here the CDR3 DNA reads TGTGCCAGCAGTTACTCAGGGGCGAATGAAAAACTGTTTTTT. It specifies CASSYSGANEKLFF.

This chain connects TRBV25-1 to TRBJ1-4; tentative D call: TRBD1 (5 bases). Germline loops: CDR1 MGHDK, CDR2 SYGVNS. This CDR3 is built from 15 residues. The V and J ends lost 5 bases and 8 bases respectively, with 18 bases between them. CDR3 loop: CASSWGTSGSEKLFF. The CDR3 coding sequence is TGTGCCAGCAGTTGGGGGACTTCAGGAAGCGAAAAACTGTTTTTT.

This rearrangement joins TRBV4-1 to TRBJ1-2, with D perhaps TRBD1 (6 bases). V shed 0 bases and J shed 4 bases, with 12 bases lying between them. This CDR3 has 15 residues. Germline CDR1 is MGHRA and CDR2 is YSYEKL. CDR3 nucleotides: TGCGCCAGCAGCCAAGAGTCAGGGGCGGGCTATGGCTACACCTTC. As protein: CASSQESGAGYGYTF.

The rearrangement links TRBV7-9 to TRBJ2-7, with D possibly being TRBD2 (6 bases). Per the germline V gene, CDR1 is SEHNR and CDR2 is FQNEAQ (reference sequence). V lost 5 bases and J lost 3, with 8 bases in between. CDR3 length: 12 residues. The CDR3 DNA reads TGTGCCAGCAGCGTGGGACTCTACGAGCAGTACTTC. Translation gives CASSVGLYEQYF.

The table lists this clone with many counts. The rearrangement links TRBV28 to TRBJ2-7; possible D gene TRBD1, 5 bases. In germline, CDR1 is MDHEN, CDR2 SYDVKM. This CDR3 spans 13 amino acids. Deletions cut 3 bases from V and 0 bases from J, with 6 bases between. The CDR3 sequence is CASSLTASYEQYF. For the CDR3, the DNA is TGTGCCAGCAGTTTGACAGCCTCCTACGAGCAGTACTTC.

The rearrangement links TRBV30 to TRBJ2-5, with D possibly TRBD2 on 6 matching bases. Between the trimmed V and J ends, which lost 0 bases and 7 bases, there was a span of 12 bases. Germline V lookup: CDR1 GTSNPN, CDR2 SVGIG (reference sequence). The CDR3 loop spans 13 amino acids. CDR3 amino acids: CAWSVVREATQYF. The CDR3 DNA sequence: TGTGCCTGGAGTGTAGTGAGGGAGGCGACCCAGTACTTC.

The table lists this clone with a few counts. The CDR3 region is CASSEREGLGTEAFF. The CDR3 DNA follows: TGTGCCAGCAGCGAGAGGGAGGGATTGGGCACTGAAGCTTTCTTT. The chain employs TRBV2 and TRBJ1-1; no definite D call. There are 15 residues in the CDR3. CDR1 and CDR2 from the germline V gene are SNHLY and FYNNEI. Trimming removed 6 bases at V and 4 bases at J, with 18 bases between.

In this sample, this clone turned up once. This chain links TRBV27 with TRBJ1-5; D uncertain. The V gene's germline CDR1 is MNHEY and CDR2 SMNVEV (reference sequence). V shed 2 bases and J shed 7 bases, with 12 bases lying between them. The CDR3 consists of 14 residues. The chain's CDR3 is CASSLITARQPQHF. The CDR3 DNA is TGTGCCAGCAGTTTAATAACGGCCAGGCAGCCCCAGCATTTT.

The chain links TRBV10-3 to TRBJ1-2; no reliable D call. V lost 2 bases, J lost 2 bases, and 6 bases lay in between. The CDR3 runs to 13 residues. Germline V lookup: CDR1 ENHRY, CDR2 SYGVKD. The CDR3 loop is CAISEIRNYGYTF. The CDR3 DNA follows: TGTGCCATCAGTGAGATCCGGAACTATGGCTACACCTTC.

The V call is TRBV7-9, the J call TRBJ2-6; TRBD2 aligns across 8 bases. The CDR3 extends over 18 amino acids. Per the germline V gene, CDR1 is SEHNR and CDR2 is FQNEAQ (reference sequence). Trimming at V came to 0 bases and at J to 0 bases, leaving 4 bases not matched to a gene. Here the CDR3 reads CASSLATGGSSGANVLTF. CDR3 sequence (DNA): TGTGCCAGCAGCTTAGCTACGGGGGGGAGCTCTGGGGCCAACGTCCTGACTTTC.

As DNA, the CDR3 is TGTGCCAGCAGCTTAGCAGAGGTTAACTATGGCTACACCTTC. Its protein is CASSLAEVNYGYTF. The gene calls are TRBV7-9 and TRBJ1-2; no definite D call. V lost 0 bases and J 1 base, leaving 6 bases between the germline ends. The CDR3 totals 14 residues. The germline V gene encodes CDR1 SEHNR and CDR2 FQNEAQ (reference sequence).

The table lists this clone with a few counts. The rearrangement links TRBV25-1 to TRBJ2-1; a weak D match, TRBD2 (6 bases). Per the germline V gene, CDR1 is MGHDK and CDR2 is SYGVNS. V was shortened by 8 bases and J by 10 bases, with 24 bases between the two germline ends. This CDR3 has 15 amino acids. The DNA for the CDR3 is TGTGCCAGCGGGGCCGGGACTCCCGGTTGGAGGGAGCAGTTCTTC. This translates into CASGAGTPGWREQFF.

V usage is TRBV28 and J usage is TRBJ2-5, with 9 positions matching TRBD1. The CDR3 has 16 residues. The germline V gene encodes CDR1 MDHEN and CDR2 SYDVKM. Germline trimming cut 6 bases from V and 3 bases from J; bases unmatched to any gene: 11. CDR3 in amino acids: CASSPSGTGREETQYF. The CDR3 coding sequence is TGTGCCAGCAGCCCGTCCGGGACAGGGAGGGAAGAGACCCAGTACTTC.

V is TRBV5-6 and J is TRBJ1-1; no clear D gene. V lost 4 bases and J 4 bases, leaving 14 bases between the germline ends. The CDR3 has 14 residues. Germline V gene lookup returns CDR1 SGHDT and CDR2 YYEEEE. DNA for the CDR3: TGTGCCAGCAGCATGTTTGACATGAGCACTGAAGCTTTCTTT. This sequence encodes CASSMFDMSTEAFF.

This rearrangement joins TRBV6-6 to TRBJ1-4; D gene uncertain. This CDR3 contains 13 residues. V was shortened by 7 bases and J by 3 bases, with 9 bases between the two germline ends. CDR1 and CDR2 from the germline V gene are MNHNY and SVGAGI (reference sequence). As DNA, the CDR3 is TGTGCCAGCACCTCACTAGCTAATGAAAAACTGTTTTTT. Translation gives CASTSLANEKLFF.

This rearrangement joins TRBV28 to TRBJ1-5; 7 bases are shared with TRBD1. The CDR3 extends over 18 amino acids. The V gene end was trimmed by 3 bases and the J gene end by 0 bases; junction bases not matched to a gene: 11. The germline V gene has CDR1 MDHEN and CDR2 SYDVKM. The CDR3 DNA follows: TGTGCCAGCAGTTTCCCTAGACAGGGCGCGAATAGCAATCAGCCCCAGCATTTT. Translation: CASSFPRQGANSNQPQHF.

This clone occurred once. This rearrangement joins TRBV18 to TRBJ2-7; TRBD2 might be the D (5 bases). The germline gives CDR1 KGHSH, CDR2 LQKENI. The CDR3 is 15 amino acids. V lost 1 base, J lost 1 base, and 11 bases lay in between. Here the CDR3 reads CASSPLQEVSYEQYF. The CDR3 DNA sequence: TGTGCCAGCTCACCACTTCAGGAGGTTTCCTACGAGCAGTACTTC.

CDR3 protein: CASRETGSGNTIYF. The CDR3 DNA sequence: TGTGCCAGCAGGGAGACAGGCTCTGGAAACACCATATATTTT. The chain carries TRBV25-1 and TRBJ1-3; TRBD1 might be the D (6 bases). The V gene lost 6 bases and the J gene lost 0 bases, with 9 bases spanning the gap. Germline V gene lookup returns CDR1 MGHDK and CDR2 SYGVNS. The CDR3 spans 14 residues.

V and J are TRBV7-2 and TRBJ2-7; 7 bases agree with TRBD2. The germline gives CDR1 SGHTA, CDR2 FQGNSA. This CDR3 spans 14 amino acids. The V and J ends lost 4 bases and 2 bases, in that order; junction bases with no gene match: 5. The CDR3 spells CASSSGLGTYEQYF. The CDR3 nucleotides read TGTGCCAGCAGCTCAGGACTAGGTACCTACGAGCAGTACTTC. The whole variable domain, filled in from reference TRBV7-2 and TRBJ2-7, reads GAGVSQSPSNKVTEKGKDVELRCDPISGHTALYWYRQSLGQGLEFLIYFQGNSAPDKSGLPSDRFSAERTGGSVSTLTIQRTQQEDSAVYLCASSSGLGTYEQYFGPGTRLTVT.

V is TRBV27 and J is TRBJ2-3, with D maybe TRBD1 (5 bases). The V end was cut by 0 bases, the J end by 2 bases, with 18 bases between. Per germline, CDR1 MNHEY and CDR2 SMNVEV (reference sequence). There are 18 residues in the CDR3. The CDR3: CASSLSKSTAPHTDTQYF. CDR3 coding DNA: TGTGCCAGCAGTTTATCGAAGTCGACAGCCCCCCACACAGATACGCAGTATTTT.

The CDR3 coding sequence is TGTGCCAGCAGTCTGACACCCCTGGTTGCCGGGGAGCTGTTTTTT. Amino acid sequence: CASSLTPLVAGELFF. The genes are TRBV6-1 and TRBJ2-2; D not resolved. The CDR3 consists of 15 residues. Trimming stripped 5 bases from V and 6 bases from J, with 16 bases between. Per germline, CDR1 MNHNS and CDR2 SASEGT.

The chain couples TRBV9 to TRBJ1-2; a weak D match, TRBD1 (6 bases). V lost 3 bases to trimming and J lost 4 bases, with 16 bases between them. The germline V gene has CDR1 SGDLS and CDR2 YYNGEE. This CDR3 is 15 amino acids long. For the CDR3, the DNA is TGTGCCAGCAGCGCAGAAATACAGGGTTTCTATGGCTACACCTTC. Its protein is CASSAEIQGFYGYTF.

The gene calls are TRBV11-3 and TRBJ2-3, with 15 positions matching TRBD2. Trimming took 5 bases from V and 4 from J; bases not matched to a gene: 10. The CDR3 extends over 18 amino acids. The germline V gene encodes CDR1 SGHNT and CDR2 YENEEA. CDR3 sequence (DNA): TGTGCCAGCAGCAATACATGGACTAGCGGGGGGGACGCAGATACGCAGTATTTT. Translated, it gives CASSNTWTSGGDADTQYF. Combining the CDR3 with reference TRBV11-3 and TRBJ2-3 gives the whole variable domain EAGVVQSPRYKIIEKKQPVAFWCNPISGHNTLYWYLQNLGQGPELLIRYENEEAVDDSQLPKDRFSAERLKGVDSTLKIQPAELGDSAVYLCASSNTWTSGGDADTQYFGPGTRLTVL.

This clone has only a few counts. The chain employs TRBV2 and TRBJ2-3; 10 nucleotides match TRBD2. With V trimmed by 6 bases and J by 0 bases, 9 bases remained unmatched. This CDR3 spans 17 amino acids. Germline CDR1 reads SNHLY; CDR2 reads FYNNEI. This CDR3 reads CASSDGLAVLSTDTQYF. CDR3 nucleotides: TGTGCCAGCAGCGACGGACTAGCGGTCCTAAGCACAGATACGCAGTATTTT.

Concerning this clone itself: One end of the junction does not line up with germline, which may come from a read error. J is TRBJ2-1 and V is TRBV6-5; D may be TRBD1 (6 bases). Germline V lookup: CDR1 MNHEY, CDR2 SVGAGI. The CDR3 is 15 amino acids. The CDR3 region is CTSRSGTPSYNEQFF. The CDR3 nucleotides are TGTACCAGCAGATCCGGGACACCCTCCTACAATGAGCAGTTCTTC.